One sample yielded the 19 T cell receptor beta chains listed below, sequenced in a study of identical twins. TCRdb called the 5' RACE reads again in MiXCR, with one record for every CDR3 protein. Of fewer than 500,000 distinct CDR3 sequences listed, 14% are singletons. This sample also appeared in a second study, on yellow fever vaccine responses in identical twins.

The sequencing input was CD4+ T cells sorted from blood. These receptors originate from a woman between 18 and 29 years old in good health.

This clonotype was recorded a few times. The chain uses TRBV6-6 and TRBJ2-1; D assignment may be TRBD1 or TRBD2 (5 bases each). Trimming stripped 10 bases from V and 4 bases from J, with 11 bases between. Germline V gene sequence: CDR1 MNHNY, CDR2 SVGAGI (reference sequence). This CDR3 contains 12 residues. The CDR3 coding sequence is TGTGCCACCGCGAGGGGATACAATGAGCAGTTCTTC. It codes for CATARGYNEQFF.

This clonotype was seen only a few times. V gene TRBV20-1 combines with J gene TRBJ1-5; possibly TRBD1 for D (6 bases). The CDR3 is 15 amino acids. Germline V lookup: CDR1 DFQATT, CDR2 SNEGSKA (reference sequence). Trimming removed 0 bases at V and 5 bases at J, with 14 bases between. The CDR3 coding sequence is TGCAGTGCTAGAGATTCAAGGACAGCATATCAGCCCCAGCATTTT. As protein: CSARDSRTAYQPQHF.

The genes are TRBV5-6 and TRBJ2-3; 8 nucleotides agree with TRBD2. Trimming cost V 3 bases and J 1 base; bases outside gene matches: 7. The CDR3 is made up of 16 amino acids. CDR1 and CDR2 from the germline V gene are SGHDT and YYEEEE. The CDR3 loop reads CASSSWRGDGTDTQYF. DNA of the CDR3: TGTGCCAGCAGCTCCTGGCGGGGGGACGGCACAGATACGCAGTATTTT.

The chain uses TRBV10-3 and TRBJ2-5; TRBD2 aligns across 14 bases. The CDR3 contains 17 residues. V gave up 10 bases and J gave up 4 bases; unmatched junction bases: 14. Germline values: CDR1 ENHRY, CDR2 SYGVKD. The CDR3 DNA follows: TGTGCCACCGGCCCGGGACTAGCGGGAGTAAGGGGAGAGACCCAGTACTTC. Its translation is CATGPGLAGVRGETQYF.

The chain uses TRBV24-1 and TRBJ2-1, with 9 bases identical to TRBD1. Trimming removed 0 bases from V and 8 bases from J; junction bases left unmatched: 7. The CDR3 contains 16 residues. The V gene's germline CDR1 is KGHDR and CDR2 SFDVKD. CDR3 region: CATSDLWTGVNDEQFF. The CDR3 bases are TGTGCCACCAGTGATTTGTGGACAGGGGTTAATGATGAGCAGTTCTTC.

CDR3 sequence: CSARVQAVRETQYF. The CDR3 DNA follows: TGCAGTGCTAGAGTACAGGCCGTCCGAGAGACCCAGTACTTC. The J gene is TRBJ2-5, the V gene TRBV20-1; D is possibly TRBD1 (5 bases). Germline lookup yields CDR1 DFQATT and CDR2 SNEGSKA (reference sequence). The ends were cut back, 1 base at V and 4 bases at J, with 13 bases in the middle. This CDR3 region has 14 residues.

This clonotype was seen a handful of times. This rearrangement joins TRBV20-1 to TRBJ1-6, with D perhaps matching TRBD1 (5 bases). V was trimmed by 5 bases and J by 8 bases, leaving 13 bases between them. CDR3 length equals 13 residues. Germline V lookup: CDR1 DFQATT, CDR2 SNEGSKA (reference sequence). CDR3 bases: TGCAGTGCTGAGGGACTGTTGGATTCACCCCTCCACTTT. As protein: CSAEGLLDSPLHF.

This clonotype was picked up many times. The rearrangement joins TRBV12-3 or TRBV12-4 to TRBJ2-1; D gene unclear. The CDR3 consists of 12 residues. Between the trimmed V and J ends, which lost 5 bases and 8 bases, there was a span of 10 bases. CDR3 sequence: CASSLSGDEQFF. The CDR3, as DNA: TGTGCCAGCAGTCTGTCGGGCGATGAGCAGTTCTTC.

The sample holds a few counts of this clonotype. The chain combines TRBV12-3 or TRBV12-4 with TRBJ2-1, with 12 bases aligning to TRBD2. The CDR3 length is 16 residues. V lost 6 bases, J lost 10 bases, and 13 bases stayed unmatched. CDR3 in amino acids: CASRPWTSGAANEQFF. CDR3 nucleotides: TGTGCCAGCAGACCCTGGACTAGCGGGGCGGCTAACGAGCAGTTCTTC.

This clonotype was counted ten times or more. This chain links TRBV15 with TRBJ2-5; D perhaps matches TRBD2 (5 bases). Germline V gives CDR1 LNHNV, CDR2 YYDKDF (reference sequence). The CDR3 runs to 17 residues. V lost 1 base to trimming and J lost 6 bases, with 21 bases between them. The CDR3, as DNA: TGTGCCACCAGCAGAGGTCTGAACGGGAAGGTCTCCCAGACCCAGTACTTC. Protein sequence: CATSRGLNGKVSQTQYF.

There are many counts of this clonotype. This rearrangement joins TRBV18 to TRBJ2-5, with 7 bases aligning to TRBD1. Germline CDR1 KGHSH, CDR2 LQKENI. J lost 3 bases, V lost 8 bases, and 6 bases had no gene match. The CDR3 consists of 13 residues. CDR3 sequence: CASSPGQKETQYF. CDR3 nucleotide sequence: TGTGCCAGCAGCCCGGGACAGAAAGAGACCCAGTACTTC.

The V gene is TRBV7-8, the J gene TRBJ2-3; D uncertain. V lost 3 bases, J lost 2 bases, and 9 bases lay in between. The germline V gene encodes CDR1 SGHVS and CDR2 FQNEAQ. This CDR3 has 14 amino acids. DNA for the CDR3: TGTGCCAGCAGCTTTTGGCAGAACACAGATACGCAGTATTTT. Translation gives CASSFWQNTDTQYF.

This clonotype was detected a few times. This chain joins TRBV20-1 and TRBJ1-5; TRBD1 agrees at 9 bases. This CDR3 has 14 residues. CDR1 and CDR2 from the germline V gene are DFQATT and SNEGSKA (reference sequence). The J segment lost 7 bases and the V segment lost 0 bases, leaving 4 bases of the junction unmatched. The CDR3 loop is CSARDGTGSQPQHF. The CDR3 bases are TGCAGTGCTAGAGATGGGACAGGGAGCCAGCCCCAGCATTTT.

J is TRBJ2-5 and V is TRBV3-1; TRBD2 might be the D (7 bases). The CDR3 extends over 15 amino acids. Trimming shortened V by 4 bases and J by 5 bases, and 17 bases separated the two germline ends. CDR1 and CDR2 from the germline V gene are LGHDT and YNNKEL (reference sequence). Here the CDR3 DNA reads TGTGCCAGCAGCCCTCAGTGGGGGGGCCCGGAGACCCAGTACTTC. The encoded protein is CASSPQWGGPETQYF.

This chain joins TRBV20-1 and TRBJ1-2, with no clear D. The ends were cut back, 3 bases at V and 4 bases at J, with 3 bases in the middle. CDR3 length: 10 residues. In germline, CDR1 is DFQATT, CDR2 SNEGSKA (reference sequence). CDR3 region: CSARIYGYTF. CDR3 sequence (DNA): TGCAGTGCTAGGATCTATGGCTACACCTTC.

This clonotype was seen a few times. The chain combines TRBV7-2 with TRBJ2-4; D not resolved. Deletions cut 3 bases from V and 6 bases from J, with 6 bases between. The CDR3 runs to 12 residues. The germline CDR1 and CDR2 sequences are SGHTA and FQGNSA. The CDR3 reads CASSFVGNIQYF. The DNA for the CDR3 is TGTGCCAGCAGCTTCGTTGGAAACATTCAGTACTTC. The complete variable domain, with remaining parts taken from reference TRBV7-2 and TRBJ2-4, reads GAGVSQSPSNKVTEKGKDVELRCDPISGHTALYWYRQSLGQGLEFLIYFQGNSAPDKSGLPSDRFSAERTGGSVSTLTIQRTQQEDSAVYLCASSFVGNIQYFGAGTRLSVL.

The chain carries TRBV28 and TRBJ1-6, with D tentatively TRBD1 (6 bases). Germline CDR1 MDHEN, CDR2 SYDVKM. The CDR3 has 14 residues. V was trimmed by 3 bases and J by 9 bases, leaving 12 bases between them. DNA of the CDR3: TGTGCCAGCAGTTTCCGCGGACAGTCTTCACCCCTCCACTTT. As protein: CASSFRGQSSPLHF.

This chain links TRBV5-1 with TRBJ2-1; D unresolved. Trimming took 4 bases from V and 6 from J, leaving 17 bases between them. Per the germline V gene, CDR1 is SGHRS and CDR2 is YFSETQ. The CDR3 sequence is 15 residues long. In DNA form, the CDR3 reads TGCGCCAGCAGCGCCCTCGACATGCTTTTCAATGAGCAGTTCTTC. Protein product: CASSALDMLFNEQFF.

The chain employs TRBV30 and TRBJ1-5, with TRBD1 as a possible D gene (5 bases). V lost 1 base and J 6 bases, leaving 10 bases between the germline ends. CDR3 length equals 13 residues. Looked up from germline, CDR1 is GTSNPN and CDR2 is SVGIG (reference sequence). In DNA form, the CDR3 reads TGTGCCTGGAGTGGAGGGGACGGTCAGCCCCAGCATTTT. This encodes CAWSGGDGQPQHF.